The T cell receptor beta chain described here comes from a study of CD8+ T cells in alopecia areata. Study in general: Patients given treatment had severity scored by the percentage of scalp area affected. Broader study findings: TCR sharing across patients was less clear than in mice, possibly HLA-related. Significant decreases in scalp clonality and expanded CD8+ clones followed tofacitinib treatment.

Regarding treatment: oral pan-JAK inhibitor, 5-10 mg twice daily. The CDR3 runs 14 residues. The V end was cut by 2 bases, the J end by 0 bases, with 8 bases between. Germline assignment: CDR1 GTSNPN and CDR2 SVGIG (reference sequence). To note about this clone: Its antigen remains unidentified.

After isolation, RNA underwent reverse transcription to generate cDNA as the sequencing template. Only in-frame clones appear in the TCRdb table, and some are missing; sequencing was by immunoSEQ multiplex PCR. The repertoire has 200,000 to 250,000 clones, approximately 65% of them found once; the top ten carry roughly 1.2%. The sequencing here drew on CD4+ T cells sorted from blood, taken at approximately week 42, from a patient treated with tofacitinib. This TCR was sampled from a human donor with alopecia areata. The gene calls are TRBV30 and TRBJ2-1; D call uncertain. The CDR3 here is CAWSLASSYNEQFF. The CDR3 DNA reads TGTGCCTGGAGTTTAGCTAGCTCCTACAATGAGCAGTTCTTC.